A selection of T cell receptor beta chains follows, all from one sample in a study of response to subunit inactivated influenza vaccine. TCRdb redid the calling of the RT-PCR reads with MiXCR, one entry per CDR3 protein. Here the sample spans 500,000 to 600,000 distinct CDR3 sequences, 15% to 20% being singletons. This material consisted of CD4+ T cells sorted from PBMCs, taken 23 to 25 months after vaccination. These receptor sequences come from a man in his fifties or sixties who received an inactivated influenza vaccine. The CDR3 runs from the conserved cysteine through the conserved F or W. D genes are given only for firm matches. For some rows the clone size is stated as once, few or many, or as a class when expanded; others skip it.

size	V	length	J	D	CDR3	DNA
few	TRBV14	14	TRBJ1-1	-	CASRKTYRNTEAFF	TGTGCCAGCAGGAAGACTTACAGGAACACTGAAGCTTTCTTT
few	TRBV4-3	15	TRBJ1-1	-	CASSPRKGSSTEAFF	TGCGCCAGCAGCCCCAGGAAAGGTTCGAGCACTGAAGCTTTCTTT
once	TRBV5-4	16	TRBJ2-3	-	CASSPRQDYSTDTQYF	TGTGCCAGCAGCCCAAGACAGGATTATAGCACAGATACGCAGTATTTT
-	TRBV18	15	TRBJ2-7	TRBD2	CASSLSRLAGEEQYF	TGTGCCAGCTCTCTTTCTCGACTAGCGGGAGAGGAGCAGTACTTC
-	TRBV6-1	17	TRBJ2-5	TRBD2	CASSPGWRGGRGETQYF	TGTGCCAGCAGTCCCGGGTGGCGGGGGGGCCGGGGGGAGACCCAGTACTTC
-	TRBV11-2	16	TRBJ1-1	-	CASSYKPGQRNTEAFF	TGTGCCAGCAGCTACAAACCGGGACAAAGAAACACTGAAGCTTTCTTT
many	TRBV29-1	15	TRBJ2-1	-	CSVPSGGSSYNEQFF	TGCAGCGTCCCCTCCGGCGGCAGCTCCTACAATGAGCAGTTCTTC
-	TRBV7-2	12	TRBJ1-2	-	CASSRTNYGYTF	TGTGCCAGCAGCAGGACTAACTATGGCTACACCTTC
many	TRBV5-1	15	TRBJ2-3	TRBD2	CASCLTSGSTDTQYF	TGCGCCAGCTGCTTGACTAGCGGTAGCACAGATACGCAGTATTTT
few	TRBV21-1	13	TRBJ1-2	-	CASKGTGRLGYTF	TGTGCCAGCAAGGGGACAGGGAGGTTGGGCTACACCTTC
few	TRBV29-1	15	TRBJ2-1	-	CSVDRGVSSYNEQFF	TGCAGCGTAGATAGGGGGGTCAGCTCCTACAATGAGCAGTTCTTC
-	TRBV20-1	13	TRBJ2-1	TRBD2	CSAKSGRDNEQFF	TGCAGTGCTAAAAGCGGGAGGGACAATGAGCAGTTCTTC
-	TRBV7-6	14	TRBJ1-1	TRBD1	CASSLAGQDEEAFF	TGTGCCAGCAGCTTAGCAGGACAGGACGAGGAAGCTTTCTTT
few	TRBV6-5	13	TRBJ1-4	-	CASSYRRDEKLFF	TGTGCCAGCAGTTACCGTCGGGATGAAAAACTGTTTTTT
-	TRBV4-2	14	TRBJ2-5	-	CASSSTTAQETQYF	TGTGCCAGCAGCTCCACGACAGCCCAAGAGACCCAGTACTTC
few	TRBV6-4	19	TRBJ2-4	-	CASSDSRIGWTLAKNIQYF	TGTGCCAGCAGTGACTCGAGAATCGGGTGGACCCTAGCCAAAAACATTCAGTACTTC
many	TRBV12-3/TRBV12-4	14	TRBJ1-1	-	CASTLTGRNTEAFF	TGTGCCAGCACTCTAACGGGTCGTAACACTGAAGCTTTCTTT
-	TRBV9	14	TRBJ2-2	TRBD1	CASSARQGPGELFF	TGTGCCAGCAGCGCCAGACAGGGGCCCGGGGAGCTGTTTTTT
-	TRBV20-1	15	TRBJ2-7	TRBD1	CSARDPGTGKYEQYF	TGCAGTGCTAGAGATCCCGGGACAGGGAAGTACGAGCAGTACTTC
-	TRBV6-1	13	TRBJ2-3	-	CSSSPRLEDTQYF	TGCTCCAGCAGTCCACGGCTCGAAGATACGCAGTATTTT
-	TRBV10-3	13	TRBJ2-3	-	CASRQALADTQYF	TGTGCCAGTCGGCAGGCGCTGGCAGATACGCAGTATTTT
many	TRBV29-1	12	TRBJ2-3	-	CSVAVSTDTQYF	TGCAGCGTTGCTGTCTCAACAGATACGCAGTATTTT
few	TRBV27	15	TRBJ2-1	-	CASYPVGAPYNEQFF	TGTGCCAGCTACCCGGTCGGGGCCCCCTACAATGAGCAGTTCTTC
few	TRBV7-8	16	TRBJ1-5	-	CASSHKLGLDNQPQHF	TGTGCCAGCAGCCATAAGTTGGGACTGGACAATCAGCCCCAGCATTTT
-	TRBV27	15	TRBJ1-2	TRBD1	CASSLRQGGLNGYTF	TGTGCCAGCAGTCTCCGACAGGGCGGTTTGAATGGCTACACCTTC
many	TRBV20-1	18	TRBJ1-1	-	CSARVGTGINYLNTEAFF	TGCAGTGCTAGAGTGGGGACGGGGATCAATTACCTTAACACTGAAGCTTTCTTT
-	TRBV12-3/TRBV12-4	14	TRBJ2-7	-	CASSSAPGFYEQYF	TGTGCCAGCAGTTCCGCTCCAGGGTTCTACGAGCAGTACTTC
few	TRBV5-1	14	TRBJ1-1	TRBD1	CASSLDRGSTEAFF	TGCGCCAGCAGCTTGGACAGGGGGAGCACTGAAGCTTTCTTT
few	TRBV20-1	16	TRBJ2-2	TRBD1	CSARADRVGNTGELFF	TGCAGTGCTAGAGCGGACAGGGTGGGAAACACCGGGGAGCTGTTTTTT
many	TRBV4-2	18	TRBJ2-5	-	CASSHPSMIRGGPRAQYF	TGTGCCAGCAGCCACCCCTCGATGATCCGGGGCGGCCCCAGGGCCCAGTACTTC
few	TRBV20-1	14	TRBJ1-2	TRBD1	CSARVRDSGYGYTF	TGCAGTGCTAGAGTCCGGGACAGCGGCTATGGCTACACCTTC
few	TRBV7-2	15	TRBJ1-1	-	CASSLMKGISVKAFF	TGTGCCAGCAGCCTCATGAAGGGGATTAGTGTTAAAGCTTTCTTT
-	TRBV12-3/TRBV12-4	14	TRBJ2-1	-	CASSHIDPGNEQFF	TGTGCCAGCAGCCACATCGACCCCGGGAATGAGCAGTTCTTC
few	TRBV20-1	12	TRBJ2-1	-	CSAQRGDNEQFF	TGCAGTGCCCAAAGGGGGGACAATGAGCAGTTCTTC
-	TRBV21-1	17	TRBJ1-1	-	CASRTEGTVPCSTEAFF	TGTGCCAGTAGGACCGAGGGGACAGTCCCCTGTTCCACTGAAGCTTTCTTT
-	TRBV5-1	14	TRBJ2-5	-	CASSFGRSRETQYF	TGCGCCAGCAGCTTTGGCAGGTCTCGGGAGACCCAGTACTTC
-	TRBV29-1	13	TRBJ2-1	-	CSVGLRNGNEQFF	TGCAGCGTTGGGCTCCGTAATGGTAATGAGCAGTTCTTC
many	TRBV11-2	17	TRBJ2-6	-	CASSPGGFSSGANVLTF	TGTGCCAGCAGCCCGGGGGGCTTCTCCTCTGGGGCCAACGTCCTGACTTTC
-	TRBV3-1	19	TRBJ2-1	TRBD2	CASSQASSGLLGLYNEQFF	TGTGCCAGCAGCCAAGCATCTAGCGGTCTTTTGGGGTTGTACAATGAGCAGTTCTTC
-	TRBV2	13	TRBJ2-7	-	CASRRTEGDEQYF	TGTGCCAGCAGACGGACAGAAGGGGACGAGCAGTACTTC
many	TRBV29-1	12	TRBJ1-1	-	CSVQLSHTEAFF	TGCAGCGTGCAGTTGTCGCACACTGAAGCTTTCTTT
-	TRBV7-2	14	TRBJ2-7	-	CASSLAGTRYEQYF	TGTGCCAGCAGCTTAGCAGGGACAAGATACGAGCAGTACTTC
-	TRBV3-1	15	TRBJ2-5	TRBD2	CASSHGGRAPETQYF	TGTGCCAGCAGCCACGGCGGGAGGGCCCCGGAGACCCAGTACTTC
-	TRBV6-4	17	TRBJ2-3	TRBD2	CARRGPAGGPGTDTQYF	TGTGCCAGAAGGGGGCCCGCGGGGGGGCCTGGCACAGATACGCAGTATTTT
few	TRBV7-2	16	TRBJ1-1	TRBD1	CASSPTGGRRATEAFF	TGTGCCAGCAGCCCTACAGGGGGCCGAAGAGCCACTGAAGCTTTCTTT
many	TRBV12-3/TRBV12-4	17	TRBJ2-1	-	CASSLNSVGTLSHEQFF	TGTGCCAGCAGTTTAAATAGTGTCGGGACCCTATCCCATGAGCAGTTCTTC
-	TRBV7-9	13	TRBJ2-5	-	CASSPSRGETQYF	TGTGCCAGCAGCCCGAGTCGGGGCGAGACCCAGTACTTC
-	TRBV4-3	15	TRBJ1-4	-	CASSQDREESEKLFF	TGCGCCAGCAGCCAAGATCGGGAAGAGAGTGAAAAACTGTTTTTT
few	TRBV12-3/TRBV12-4	13	TRBJ2-7	TRBD1	CASNPTGSYEQYF	TGTGCCAGCAATCCGACAGGGAGCTACGAGCAGTACTTC
few	TRBV25-1	13	TRBJ2-1	TRBD2	CASSVRGGNEQFF	TGTGCCAGCAGTGTGCGGGGGGGCAATGAGCAGTTCTTC
-	TRBV5-1	14	TRBJ2-3	-	CASRGQPSTDTQYF	TGCGCCAGCAGAGGACAGCCCTCCACAGATACGCAGTATTTT
-	TRBV20-1	16	TRBJ1-5	-	CSASRTSTVGKQPQHF	TGCAGTGCTTCACGAACCTCGACGGTGGGGAAACAGCCCCAGCATTTT
-	TRBV12-3/TRBV12-4	18	TRBJ2-4	TRBD1	CACCLTISTGLAKNIQYF	TGTGCCTGCTGTCTTACTATATCGACAGGGCTAGCCAAAAACATTCAGTACTTC